These T cell receptor beta chains were read from a single sample in a study of CD8+ T cells in alopecia areata. Sequencing used immunoSEQ multiplex PCR; TCRdb keeps in-frame clones, though not all of them. The table has about 190,000 clones, around 60% seen once. The starting material was CD4+ T cells sorted from blood, obtained around week 50, from a patient treated with tofacitinib. These receptors were obtained from a human donor with alopecia areata. Each CDR3 is given with its conserved first and last residue. The D gene is left open where the match is weak. Size tells how often a clone was seen (once, few, many) or the class of an expanded clone, and some rows leave it out.

D gene: NA; clone size: NA; V gene: TRBV25-1; J gene: TRBJ1-2; CDR3 protein: CASREGGGYTF; CDR3 DNA: TGTGCCAGCAGAGAAGGGGGAGGCTACACCTTC
D gene: NA; clone size: NA; V gene: TRBV5-1; J gene: TRBJ2-6; CDR3 protein: CASSLSGANVLTF; CDR3 DNA: TGCGCCAGCAGCTTATCTGGGGCCAACGTCCTGACTTTC
D gene: NA; clone size: NA; V gene: TRBV30; J gene: TRBJ1-5; CDR3 protein: CAWSVSGNNQPQHF; CDR3 DNA: TGTGCCTGGAGTGTATCTGGGAATAATCAGCCCCAGCATTTT
D gene: NA; clone size: NA; V gene: TRBV29-1; J gene: TRBJ1-4; CDR3 protein: CSVALMSRGKLFF; CDR3 DNA: TGCAGCGTTGCCCTCATGTCTCGAGGAAAACTGTTTTTT
D gene: NA; clone size: NA; V gene: TRBV20-1; J gene: TRBJ1-1; CDR3 protein: CSASFSEAFF; CDR3 DNA: TGCAGTGCTAGCTTCTCTGAAGCTTTCTTT
D gene: NA; clone size: NA; V gene: TRBV4-3; J gene: TRBJ2-7; CDR3 protein: CASSRQTRGYEQYF; CDR3 DNA: TGCGCCAGCAGCCGGCAAACGAGGGGCTACGAGCAGTACTTC
D gene: TRBD1; clone size: NA; V gene: TRBV30; J gene: TRBJ1-5; CDR3 protein: CAWAGTGNQPQHF; CDR3 DNA: TGTGCCTGGGCCGGGACAGGGAATCAGCCCCAGCATTTT
D gene: NA; clone size: NA; V gene: TRBV27; J gene: TRBJ1-1; CDR3 protein: CASSLNRNTEAFF; CDR3 DNA: TGTGCCAGCAGTTTAAACAGGAACACTGAAGCTTTCTTT
D gene: NA; clone size: few; V gene: TRBV6-6; J gene: TRBJ1-1; CDR3 protein: CASSYHAGAGTEAFF; CDR3 DNA: TGTGCCAGCAGTTATCATGCGGGGGCTGGCACTGAAGCTTTCTTT
D gene: NA; clone size: once; V gene: TRBV5-1; J gene: TRBJ1-1; CDR3 protein: CASSLDPGNTEAFF; CDR3 DNA: TGCGCCAGCAGCTTGGACCCCGGGAACACTGAAGCTTTCTTT
D gene: TRBD1; clone size: few; V gene: TRBV29-1; J gene: TRBJ2-1; CDR3 protein: CSVDRGSGPNNEQFF; CDR3 DNA: TGCAGCGTAGACAGGGGATCGGGCCCCAACAATGAGCAGTTCTTC
D gene: NA; clone size: NA; V gene: TRBV30; J gene: TRBJ1-2; CDR3 protein: CAWSRQPAYGYTF; CDR3 DNA: TGTGCCTGGAGTCGGCAGCCGGCTTATGGCTACACCTTC
D gene: TRBD1; clone size: NA; V gene: TRBV6-1; J gene: TRBJ1-2; CDR3 protein: CASIDRGSYGYTF; CDR3 DNA: TGTGCCAGCATAGACAGGGGGAGCTATGGCTACACCTTC
D gene: TRBD1; clone size: NA; V gene: TRBV11-3; J gene: TRBJ2-1; CDR3 protein: CASSPYRDSKYNEQFF; CDR3 DNA: TGTGCCAGCAGCCCCTACCGGGACAGTAAATACAATGAGCAGTTCTTC
D gene: NA; clone size: few; V gene: TRBV10-3; J gene: TRBJ2-7; CDR3 protein: CAISPDSANSYEQYF; CDR3 DNA: TGTGCCATCAGTCCGGACAGCGCTAATTCCTACGAGCAGTACTTC
D gene: NA; clone size: NA; V gene: TRBV10-3; J gene: TRBJ2-3; CDR3 protein: CAIRQGRMADTQYF; CDR3 DNA: TGTGCCATCCGTCAGGGGCGTATGGCAGATACGCAGTATTTT
D gene: NA; clone size: once; V gene: TRBV27; J gene: TRBJ1-4; CDR3 protein: CASSPQLLNEKLFF; CDR3 DNA: TGTGCCAGCAGCCCACAGCTACTGAATGAAAAACTGTTTTTT
D gene: NA; clone size: NA; V gene: TRBV29-1; J gene: TRBJ1-5; CDR3 protein: CSVVTAANQPQHF; CDR3 DNA: TGCAGCGTTGTGACAGCTGCCAATCAGCCCCAGCATTTT
D gene: NA; clone size: NA; V gene: TRBV15; J gene: TRBJ2-7; CDR3 protein: CATSRGQAHYEQYF; CDR3 DNA: TGTGCCACCAGCAGAGGACAGGCGCACTACGAGCAGTACTTC
D gene: NA; clone size: NA; V gene: TRBV7-2; J gene: TRBJ1-5; CDR3 protein: CASSLAGHGQPQHF; CDR3 DNA: TGTGCCAGCAGCTTAGCTGGCCATGGGCAGCCCCAGCATTTT
D gene: TRBD1; clone size: NA; V gene: TRBV30; J gene: TRBJ1-2; CDR3 protein: CAWSVGGQLNGYTF; CDR3 DNA: TGTGCCTGGAGTGTGGGGGGACAGCTTAATGGCTACACCTTC
D gene: NA; clone size: NA; V gene: TRBV10-3; J gene: TRBJ2-7; CDR3 protein: CAISESGRTTAYEQYF; CDR3 DNA: TGTGCCATCAGTGAGTCGGGGCGGACTACCGCCTACGAGCAGTACTTC
D gene: TRBD2; clone size: once; V gene: TRBV6-1; J gene: TRBJ2-2; CDR3 protein: CASSEASSGDTGELFF; CDR3 DNA: TGTGCCAGCAGTGAAGCGTCTAGCGGAGACACCGGGGAGCTGTTTTTT
D gene: TRBD1; clone size: NA; V gene: TRBV10-3; J gene: TRBJ1-2; CDR3 protein: CATGANYGYTF; CDR3 DNA: TGTGCGACAGGGGCTAACTATGGCTACACCTTC
D gene: NA; clone size: few; V gene: TRBV29-1; J gene: TRBJ2-1; CDR3 protein: CSVDSGTLYNEQFF; CDR3 DNA: TGCAGCGTTGATTCAGGGACCCTCTACAATGAGCAGTTCTTC
D gene: NA; clone size: NA; V gene: TRBV15; J gene: TRBJ2-3; CDR3 protein: CATSRGQGTDTQYF; CDR3 DNA: TGTGCCACCAGCAGAGGCCAGGGCACAGATACGCAGTATTTT